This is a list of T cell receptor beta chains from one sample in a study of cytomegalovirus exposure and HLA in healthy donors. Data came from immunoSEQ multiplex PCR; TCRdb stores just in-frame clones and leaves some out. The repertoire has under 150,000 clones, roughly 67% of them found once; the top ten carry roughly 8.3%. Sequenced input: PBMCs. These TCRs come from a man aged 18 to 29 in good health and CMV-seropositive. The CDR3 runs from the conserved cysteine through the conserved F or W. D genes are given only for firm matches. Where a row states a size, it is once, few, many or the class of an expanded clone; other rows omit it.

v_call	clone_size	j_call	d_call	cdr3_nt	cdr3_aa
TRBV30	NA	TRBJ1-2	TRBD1	TGTGCCTGGAGTGTACAGGGGAATGGCTACACCTTC	CAWSVQGNGYTF
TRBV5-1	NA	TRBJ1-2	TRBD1	TGCGCCAGCAGCTCGGGGACAGGGGGCGATTCCTATGGCTACACCTTC	CASSSGTGGDSYGYTF
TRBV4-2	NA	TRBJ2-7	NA	TGTGCCAGCAGCCAAGCATCGGCAGAGGCTTTATCCGAGCAGTACTTC	CASSQASAEALSEQYF
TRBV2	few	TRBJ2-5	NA	TGTGCCAGCAAACAGGGCCCAGGGCCCCAGTACTTC	CASKQGPGPQYF
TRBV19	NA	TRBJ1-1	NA	TGTGCCAGTAGGCGAGGAACGAACACTGAAGCTTTCTTT	CASRRGTNTEAFF
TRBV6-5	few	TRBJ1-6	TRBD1	TGTGCCAGCAGTTATGGTTTTCGACAGGGTAATTCACCCCTCCACTTT	CASSYGFRQGNSPLHF
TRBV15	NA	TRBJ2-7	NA	TGTGCCACCAGCAACAGGGACGACTACGAGCAGTACTTC	CATSNRDDYEQYF
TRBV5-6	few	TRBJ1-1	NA	TGTGCCAGCAGCTTCGGGGATCGAGCTTTCTTT	CASSFGDRAFF
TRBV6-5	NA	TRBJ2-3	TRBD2	TGTGCCAGCCGTCTAGCGGGGGACACAGATACGCAGTATTTT	CASRLAGDTDTQYF
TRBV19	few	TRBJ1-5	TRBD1	TGTGCCAGTACCGGACAGGGAGTGATAGGTGTCAGCAATCAGCCCCAGCATTTT	CASTGQGVIGVSNQPQHF
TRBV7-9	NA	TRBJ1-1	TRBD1	TGTGCCAGCAGCCAGATTCTTGGACAGGCCCAATTCTTT	CASSQILGQAQFF
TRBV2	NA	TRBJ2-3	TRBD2	TGTGCCAGGGGGGACAGGGAGACTAGCGGGGTGCCCCTTAGCACAGATACGCAGTATTTT	CARGDRETSGVPLSTDTQYF
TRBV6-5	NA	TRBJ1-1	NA	TGTGCCAGCAACGAACAGGGGAACACTGAAGCTTTCTTT	CASNEQGNTEAFF
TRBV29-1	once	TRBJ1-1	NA	TGCAGCACCGGGGGGGGTGCCGGGGGCGTGAACACTGAAGCTTTCTTT	CSTGGGAGGVNTEAFF
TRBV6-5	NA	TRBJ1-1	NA	TGTGCCAGCAGTTATCGGTCTTGGAGCTCTGAAGCTTTCTTT	CASSYRSWSSEAFF
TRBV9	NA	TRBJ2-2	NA	TGTGCCAGACAGGGCCTCGGGAACACCGGGGAGCTGTTTTTT	CARQGLGNTGELFF
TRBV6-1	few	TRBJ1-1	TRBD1	TGTGCCAGCAGACGCACAGGGGTCATGAACACTGAAGCTTTCTTT	CASRRTGVMNTEAFF
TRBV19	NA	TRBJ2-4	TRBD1	TGTGCCAGTGCCAGGGGGGCCAAAAACATTCAGTACTTC	CASARGAKNIQYF
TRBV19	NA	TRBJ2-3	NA	TGTGCCAGTAGTATATCGAGGGTAACAGATACGCAGTATTTT	CASSISRVTDTQYF
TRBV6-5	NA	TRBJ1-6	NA	TGTGCCAGCAGTTACTTGGGACTGAATAATTCACCCCTCCACTTT	CASSYLGLNNSPLHF
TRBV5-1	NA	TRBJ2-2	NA	TGCGCCAGCAGCGTGACACCAATGAACACCGGGGAGCTGTTTTTT	CASSVTPMNTGELFF
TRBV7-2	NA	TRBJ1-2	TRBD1	TGTGCCAGCAGCCTAACACCTACGGGACAGGGGTCCTATGGCTACACCTTC	CASSLTPTGQGSYGYTF
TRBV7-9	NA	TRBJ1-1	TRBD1	TGTGCCAGCAGCGAGGGACAGGGGGGCACTGAAGCTTTCTTT	CASSEGQGGTEAFF
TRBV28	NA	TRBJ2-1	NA	TGTGCCAGCAGCCCACAGGCAGATTGGGGGCAGTTCTTC	CASSPQADWGQFF
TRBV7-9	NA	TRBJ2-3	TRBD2	TGTGCCAGCAGCTTAGTGTACCAGGGACTAGCGAGACAGACAGATACGCAGTATTTT	CASSLVYQGLARQTDTQYF
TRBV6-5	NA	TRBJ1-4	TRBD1	TGTGCCAGCAGCGCGACAGGGACTGATGAAAAACTGTTTTTT	CASSATGTDEKLFF
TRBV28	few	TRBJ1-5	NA	TGTGCCAGCAGGTTTTCAGCTCCGGGGCAGCCCCAGCATTTT	CASRFSAPGQPQHF
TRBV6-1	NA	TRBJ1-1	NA	TGTGCCAGCAGTGAATCTAAGCCACTCGGAGCTTTCTTT	CASSESKPLGAFF
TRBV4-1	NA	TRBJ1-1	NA	TGCGCCAGCAGGGGGCAGGGAAGGCGAAACACTGAAGCTTTCTTT	CASRGQGRRNTEAFF
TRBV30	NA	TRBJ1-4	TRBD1	TGTGCCTGGAGTGCAGGGGGAACAACTAATGAAAAACTGTTTTTT	CAWSAGGTTNEKLFF
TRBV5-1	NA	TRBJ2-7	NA	TGCGCCAGCAGCTTGGTGGCAGGGTCGCACGAGCAGTACTTC	CASSLVAGSHEQYF
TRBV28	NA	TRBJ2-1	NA	TGTGCCAGCAGTTTATTGAAACTAGGAGGATTCGATGAGCAGTTCTTC	CASSLLKLGGFDEQFF
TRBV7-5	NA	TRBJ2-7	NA	TGTGTCAGAAGCTTAGCGCTAAAATACGAGCAGTACTTC	CVRSLALKYEQYF
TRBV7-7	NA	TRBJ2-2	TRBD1	TGTGCCAGCAGCTTAGGACAGGGCATTGACACCGGGGAGCTGTTTTTT	CASSLGQGIDTGELFF
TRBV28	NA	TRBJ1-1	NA	TGTGCCAGCAGTTTCACCGAGGACACTGAAGCTTTCTTT	CASSFTEDTEAFF
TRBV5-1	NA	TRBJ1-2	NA	TGCGCCAGCAGCTTCGGAGACGGTAACTATGGCTACACCTTC	CASSFGDGNYGYTF
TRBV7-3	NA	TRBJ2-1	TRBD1	TGTTCCAGCAGCTCACCAGGGGGCAGGGGTGAGCAGTTCTTC	CSSSSPGGRGEQFF
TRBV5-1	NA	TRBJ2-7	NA	TGCGCCAGCAGCCTCTCCGACAGCCTAAGTAGACTCTTC	CASSLSDSLSRLF
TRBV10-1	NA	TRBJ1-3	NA	TGCGCCAGCACTCCGGGCGGGCCAGCTGGAAACACCATATATTTT	CASTPGGPAGNTIYF
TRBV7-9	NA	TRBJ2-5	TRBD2	TGTGCCAGCGTATCTAAACGGGGGGGCCAGGAGACCCAGTACTTC	CASVSKRGGQETQYF
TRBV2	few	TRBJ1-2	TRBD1	TGTGCCAGCAAAAGGACAGGGAGCTATGGCTACACCTTC	CASKRTGSYGYTF
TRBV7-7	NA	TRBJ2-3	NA	TGTGCCAGCAGCTTAGCAAGGCGGGATACGCAGTATTTT	CASSLARRDTQYF
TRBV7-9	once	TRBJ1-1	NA	TGTGCCAGCAGCGTAACGGGGACACTCAACACTGAAGCTTTCTTT	CASSVTGTLNTEAFF
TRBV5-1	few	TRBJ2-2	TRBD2	TGCGCCAGCAGCCTCGGACTAGCGGGGGGGGACGGGGAGCTGTTTTTT	CASSLGLAGGDGELFF
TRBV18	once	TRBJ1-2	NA	TGTGCCAGCTCACACGGGTCACTCCTATACGGCTACACCTTC	CASSHGSLLYGYTF
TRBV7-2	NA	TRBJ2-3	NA	TGTGCCAGCAGCTTAGAGGGCAGGGGGCAGTATTTT	CASSLEGRGQYF
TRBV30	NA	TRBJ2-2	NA	TGTGCCTGGAAGGGACATACTGCCACCGGGGAGCTGTTTTTT	CAWKGHTATGELFF
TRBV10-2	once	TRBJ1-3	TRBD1	TGCGCCAGCAGATTGCGCCCGGGACAGGGTACTGGAAACACCATATATTTT	CASRLRPGQGTGNTIYF
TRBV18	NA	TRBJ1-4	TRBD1	TGTGCCAGCTCCCAGGGGGAAGAAAAACTGTTTTTT	CASSQGEEKLFF
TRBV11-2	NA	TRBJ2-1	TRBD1	TGTGCCAGCAGCTCCTGGACAGGGTGGAGGAATGAGCAGTTCTTC	CASSSWTGWRNEQFF
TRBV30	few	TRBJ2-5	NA	TGTGCCTGGAGTGTAGGTCAGGGGAGGGTAGAGACCCAGTACTTC	CAWSVGQGRVETQYF
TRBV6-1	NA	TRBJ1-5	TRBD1	TGTGCCAGCAGTGACCGGGACAGGGGCAATCAGCCCCAGCATTTT	CASSDRDRGNQPQHF
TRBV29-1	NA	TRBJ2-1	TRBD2	TGCAGCGTCGCCCTAGCGGGGGCATCCTACAATGAGCAGTTCTTC	CSVALAGASYNEQFF
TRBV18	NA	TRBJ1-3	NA	TGTGCCAGCTCCCCGGGAACCTCCTTCGTCTCTGGAAACACCATATATTTT	CASSPGTSFVSGNTIYF
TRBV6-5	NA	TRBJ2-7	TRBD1	TGTGCCAGCAACGACAGGGACTACGAGCAGTACTTC	CASNDRDYEQYF
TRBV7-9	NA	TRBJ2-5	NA	TGTGCCAGCAGCTTTGGCCAGGGCCCGGAAGAGACCCAGTACTTC	CASSFGQGPEETQYF
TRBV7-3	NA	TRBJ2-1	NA	TGTGCCAGCAGCACCCCCTTAGCGGCTGAGCAGTTCTTC	CASSTPLAAEQFF
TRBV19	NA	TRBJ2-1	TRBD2	TGTGCCAGTAGTCGACTAGCGGGGGGACAAGCCAATGAGCAGTTCTTC	CASSRLAGGQANEQFF
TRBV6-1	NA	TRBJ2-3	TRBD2	TGTGCCAGCAGGCAAGCGGGGGGGCTTCTCGGTACGCAGTATTTT	CASRQAGGLLGTQYF
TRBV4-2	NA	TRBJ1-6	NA	TGTGCCAGCAGCCAAGTTCTCCCCCCCGATTCACCCCTCCACTTT	CASSQVLPPDSPLHF